Shown below are 2 T cell receptor beta chains from a single sample sequenced in a study of OX40 agonist ivuxolimab in advanced cancers. Profiled with immunoSEQ multiplex PCR; TCRdb holds only in-frame clones, not every one. There are 80,000 to 85,000 clones in the sample; about 82% occur only once, and 6.5% lies in the top ten. The material sequenced was CD4+ or CD8+ T cells sorted from blood, taken in a trial of the OX40 agonist ivuxolimab. The receptor set was obtained from an adult with an advanced solid tumor such as melanoma, head and neck, liver or kidney cancer.

This clone was counted a few times. This sequence joins TRBV29-1 and TRBJ2-2; a possible D gene is TRBD2 (7 bases). The CDR3 is made up of 13 amino acids. Germline values: CDR1 SQVTM, CDR2 ANQGSEA. Trimming took off 5 bases at V and 6 bases at J, with 13 bases between the two ends. The CDR3 DNA reads TGCAGCGTTCGAACAGGGAGGGCCGGGGAGCTGTTTTTT. As protein: CSVRTGRAGELFF.

The chain employs TRBV7-3 and TRBJ1-2; D gene unclear. Germline values: CDR1 SGHTA, CDR2 FQGTGA. V lost 1 base, J lost 8 bases, and 11 bases lay in between. CDR3 length: 13 residues. In nucleotides, the CDR3 is TGTGCCAGCAGCTTAAGTCCGAATCGGGGCTACACCTTC. Translation: CASSLSPNRGYTF. Supplemented by reference TRBV7-3 and TRBJ1-2, the full variable domain reads GAGVSQTPSNKVTEKGKYVELRCDPISGHTALYWYRQSLGQGPEFLIYFQGTGAADDSGLPNDRFFAVRPEGSVSTLKIQRTERGDSAVYLCASSLSPNRGYTFGSGTRLTVV.